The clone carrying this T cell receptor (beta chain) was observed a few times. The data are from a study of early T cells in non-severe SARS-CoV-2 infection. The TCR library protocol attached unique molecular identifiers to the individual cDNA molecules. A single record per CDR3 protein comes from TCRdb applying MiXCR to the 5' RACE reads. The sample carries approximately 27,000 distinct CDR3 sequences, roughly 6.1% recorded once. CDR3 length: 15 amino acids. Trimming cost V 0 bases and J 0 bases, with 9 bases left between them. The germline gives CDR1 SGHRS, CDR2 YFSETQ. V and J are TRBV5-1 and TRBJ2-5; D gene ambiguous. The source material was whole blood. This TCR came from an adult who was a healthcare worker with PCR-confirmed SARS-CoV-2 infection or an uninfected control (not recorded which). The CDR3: CASSLGGRNQETQYF. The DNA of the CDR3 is TGCGCCAGCAGCTTGGGAGGCCGGAACCAAGAGACCCAGTACTTC.